This is a list of T cell receptor beta chains from one sample in a study of OX40 agonist ivuxolimab in advanced cancers. Profiled with immunoSEQ multiplex PCR; TCRdb holds only in-frame clones, not every one. This sample has tens of thousands of clones, with approximately 90% found just once. Material: CD4+ or CD8+ T cells sorted from blood, obtained in a trial of the OX40 agonist ivuxolimab. The source of these receptors is an adult with an advanced solid tumor such as melanoma, head and neck, liver or kidney cancer. The CDR3 runs from the conserved cysteine through the conserved F or W. D genes are given only for firm matches. The size field is filled for only some rows; it gives once, few, many or a size class.

TRBJ2-7 | TRBV5-4 | NA | NA | CASSPGTPSSYEQYF | TGTGCCAGCAGCCCCGGGACGCCGAGCTCCTACGAGCAGTACTTC
TRBJ2-4 | TRBV5-5 | TRBD1 | NA | CASSYAHTGGNIQYF | TGTGCCAGCAGCTATGCCCACACAGGGGGAAACATTCAGTACTTC
TRBJ1-1 | TRBV29-1 | NA | once | CSVRKQNAEAFF | TGCAGCGTTAGGAAACAGAACGCTGAAGCTTTCTTT
TRBJ2-7 | TRBV4-1 | TRBD2 | NA | CASSQETSGREKPQYF | TGCGCCAGCAGCCAAGAGACTAGCGGGAGGGAGAAACCGCAGTACTTC
TRBJ2-3 | TRBV5-1 | NA | NA | CASTSVEDTQYF | TGCGCCAGCACGAGCGTGGAAGATACGCAGTATTTT
TRBJ1-2 | TRBV7-6 | TRBD1 | few | CASSFPNTTLTGMDYGYTF | TGTGCCAGCAGCTTTCCCAATACGACCCTGACAGGGATGGACTATGGCTACACCTTC
TRBJ2-4 | TRBV7-9 | NA | NA | CASSLGDLKNIQYF | TGTGCCAGCAGCTTAGGGGACCTCAAAAACATTCAGTACTTC
TRBJ2-7 | TRBV19 | NA | NA | CASSISVGGSYEQYF | TGTGCCAGTAGTATTTCAGTCGGAGGCTCCTACGAGCAGTACTTC
TRBJ2-7 | TRBV6-5 | NA | NA | CASSDSGGTYEQYF | TGTGCCAGCAGTGATTCAGGCGGAACTTACGAGCAGTACTTC
TRBJ2-2 | TRBV29-1 | TRBD1 | NA | CSVAQGTGELFF | TGCAGCGTTGCACAGGGGACCGGGGAGCTGTTTTTT
TRBJ2-3 | TRBV5-5 | NA | NA | CASSGPRGADTQYF | TGTGCCAGCAGCGGCCCCCGGGGCGCAGATACGCAGTATTTT